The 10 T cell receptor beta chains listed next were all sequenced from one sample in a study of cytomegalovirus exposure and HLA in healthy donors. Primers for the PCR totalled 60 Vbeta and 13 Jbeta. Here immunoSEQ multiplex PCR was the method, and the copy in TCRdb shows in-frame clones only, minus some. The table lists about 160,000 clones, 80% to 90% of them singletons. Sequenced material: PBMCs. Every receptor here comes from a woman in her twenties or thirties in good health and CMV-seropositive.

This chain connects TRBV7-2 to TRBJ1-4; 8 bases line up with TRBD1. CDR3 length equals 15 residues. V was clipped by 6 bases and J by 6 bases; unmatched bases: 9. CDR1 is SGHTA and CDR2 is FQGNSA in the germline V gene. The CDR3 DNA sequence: TGTGCCAGCAGGCCACAGGGGGTGGGAGATGAAAAACTGTTTTTT. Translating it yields CASRPQGVGDEKLFF.

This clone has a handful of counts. DNA for the CDR3: TGTGCCAGCAGCTTACCTAGTGGGGGGACTCGGGGCGGGGAGCTGTTTTTT. Translation gives CASSLPSGGTRGGELFF. The J gene is TRBJ2-2, the V gene TRBV7-8; tentatively, D is TRBD2 (6 bases). Per germline, CDR1 SGHVS and CDR2 FQNEAQ. The V end was cut by 2 bases, the J end by 7 bases, with 20 bases between. This CDR3 is 17 amino acids long.

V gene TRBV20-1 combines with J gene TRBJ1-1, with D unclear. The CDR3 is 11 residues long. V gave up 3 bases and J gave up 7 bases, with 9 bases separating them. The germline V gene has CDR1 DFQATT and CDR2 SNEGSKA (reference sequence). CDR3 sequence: CSARFGDEAFF. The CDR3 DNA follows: TGCAGTGCTAGGTTCGGTGATGAAGCTTTCTTT.

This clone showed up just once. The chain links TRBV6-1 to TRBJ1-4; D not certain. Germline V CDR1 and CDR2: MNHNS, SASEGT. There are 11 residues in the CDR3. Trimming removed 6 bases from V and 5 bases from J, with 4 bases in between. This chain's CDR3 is CASRQNEKLFF. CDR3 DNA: TGTGCCAGCAGACAAAATGAAAAACTGTTTTTT.

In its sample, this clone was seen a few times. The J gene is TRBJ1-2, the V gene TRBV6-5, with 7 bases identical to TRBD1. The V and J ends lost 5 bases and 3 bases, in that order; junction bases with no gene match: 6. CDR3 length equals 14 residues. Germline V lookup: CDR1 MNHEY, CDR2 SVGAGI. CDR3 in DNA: TGTGCCAGCAGTCGACAGGGTTCATACTATGGCTACACCTTC. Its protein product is CASSRQGSYYGYTF.

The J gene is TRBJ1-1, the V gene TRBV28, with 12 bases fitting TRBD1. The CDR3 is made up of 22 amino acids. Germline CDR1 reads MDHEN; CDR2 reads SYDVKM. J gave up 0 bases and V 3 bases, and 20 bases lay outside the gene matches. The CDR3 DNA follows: TGTGCCAGCAGTTTCCGCTATGGGGGGACAGGGGGCCGGGGGGCCATGAACACTGAAGCTTTCTTT. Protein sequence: CASSFRYGGTGGRGAMNTEAFF.

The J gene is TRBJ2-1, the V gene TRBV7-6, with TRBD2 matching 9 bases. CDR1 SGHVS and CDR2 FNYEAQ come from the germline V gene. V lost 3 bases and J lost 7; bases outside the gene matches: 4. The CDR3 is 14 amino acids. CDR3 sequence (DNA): TGTGCCAGCAGCTTTAGCGGGGGCCGGAATGAGCAGTTCTTC. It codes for CASSFSGGRNEQFF.

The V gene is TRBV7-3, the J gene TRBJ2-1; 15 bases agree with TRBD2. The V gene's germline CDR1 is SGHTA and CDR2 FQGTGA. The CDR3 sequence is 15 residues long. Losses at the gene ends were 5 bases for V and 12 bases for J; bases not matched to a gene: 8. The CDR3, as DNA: TGTGCCAGCAGCCTCGGACTAGCGGGGGGGTACCGGCAGTTCTTC. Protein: CASSLGLAGGYRQFF.

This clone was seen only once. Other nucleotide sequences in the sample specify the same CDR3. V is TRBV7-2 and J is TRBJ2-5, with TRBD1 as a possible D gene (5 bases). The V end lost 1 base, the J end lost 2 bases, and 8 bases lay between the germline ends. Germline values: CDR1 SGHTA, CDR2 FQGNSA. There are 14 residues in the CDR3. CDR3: CASSLGQGQETQYF. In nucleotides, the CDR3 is TGTGCCAGCAGCTTAGGTCAGGGACAAGAGACCCAGTACTTC.

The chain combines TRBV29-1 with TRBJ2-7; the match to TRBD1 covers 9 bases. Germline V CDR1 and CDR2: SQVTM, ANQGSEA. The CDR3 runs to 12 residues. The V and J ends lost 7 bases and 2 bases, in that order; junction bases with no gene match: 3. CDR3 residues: CSGRDRAYEQYF. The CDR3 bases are TGCAGCGGCCGGGACAGGGCCTACGAGCAGTACTTC.